Presented here are 5 T cell receptor beta chains from one specimen sequenced in a study of response to subunit inactivated influenza vaccine. TCRdb re-called the RT-PCR reads through MiXCR, storing one row per CDR3 protein. The top ten clones hold 3% of a sample with roughly 500,000 distinct CDR3 sequences, approximately 15% of them seen once. The specimen comprised CD4+ T cells sorted from PBMCs, sampled less than 30 months after vaccination. All receptors derive from a man aged 50-75 years who received an inactivated influenza vaccine.

This clonotype was recorded a few times. The rearrangement uses TRBV29-1 and TRBJ1-1; D unresolved. The V gene's germline CDR1 is SQVTM and CDR2 ANQGSEA. Trimming pared 4 bases from V and 11 bases from J, leaving 11 bases between. CDR3 length: 10 amino acids. CDR3 amino acids: CSVVREKAFF. As DNA, the CDR3 is TGCAGCGTTGTAAGGGAGAAGGCTTTCTTT.

Of note for this clonotype: At one end the junction does not follow the germline gene, possibly because of a read error. The genes are TRBV6-4 and TRBJ2-4; D is undetermined. Germline CDR1 is MRHNA and CDR2 is SNTAGT. The CDR3 sequence is 16 residues long. This CDR3 reads CASSYSIGRAKDIQYF. The CDR3 coding sequence is TGTGCCAGCAGTTACTCGATTGGAAGAGCCAAAGACATTCAGTACTTC.

The sample holds a few counts of this clonotype. This chain joins TRBV7-9 and TRBJ2-7; D not certain. The CDR3 loop spans 13 amino acids. The V end lost 6 bases, the J end lost 4 bases, and 13 bases lay between the germline ends. Per the germline V gene, CDR1 is SEHNR and CDR2 is FQNEAQ (reference sequence). CDR3 DNA sequence: TGTGCCAGCAGACCCGCCCCGGAATACGAGCAGTACTTC. Encoded protein: CASRPAPEYEQYF.

The chain is built from TRBV15 and TRBJ2-3; 8 bases map to TRBD1. V lost 6 bases and J lost 1; bases outside the gene matches: 6. Germline V lookup: CDR1 LNHNV, CDR2 YYDKDF (reference sequence). The CDR3 sequence is 15 residues long. The CDR3 loop is CATRITGGGTDTQYF. CDR3 nucleotides: TGTGCCACCAGAATAACAGGGGGAGGCACAGATACGCAGTATTTT.

V and J are TRBV20-1 and TRBJ1-2, with TRBD1 matching 7 bases. The CDR3 has 15 residues. Germline CDR1 reads DFQATT; CDR2 reads SNEGSKA (reference sequence). Trimming took 3 bases from V and 2 from J; bases not matched to a gene: 9. Here the CDR3 DNA reads TGCAGTGCTAGCCTGACGACAGGGTTAAACTATGGCTACACCTTC. Translating gives CSASLTTGLNYGYTF.